A selection of T cell receptor beta chains follows, all from one sample in a study of T cell repertoires in cytomegalovirus infection. Antigens of these TCRs are unknown. TCRdb recomputed calls from the reads with MiXCR, one row per CDR3 protein. Of roughly 800,000 distinct CDR3 sequences listed, about 29% are singletons. Sample: cultured CD8+ T cells from PBMCs, taken from culture after CMV antigen stimulation. The source is a human donor in good health (CMV status not recorded). Some clones in this sample may be carry-over from other donors' samples. Each CDR3 is given with its conserved first and last residue. D genes are given only for firm matches. Expanded clones get a size class; other rows say once, few or many, or leave the size out.

v_call	j_call	clone_size	d_call	cdr3_nt	cdr3_aa
TRBV7-3	TRBJ1-1	few	.	TGTGCCAGCAGGGCAAGCATGAACACTGAAGCTTTCTTT	CASRASMNTEAFF
TRBV19	TRBJ1-5	few	.	TGTGCCAGTAGTATAGCCCTGGCACTGAAGTTCCATAGCAATCAGCCCCAGCATTTT	CASSIALALKFHSNQPQHF
TRBV7-9	TRBJ1-5	.	.	TGTGCCAGCAGCTCCGGGGGCCCGCCCCAGCATTTT	CASSSGGPPQHF
TRBV20-1	TRBJ2-1	.	.	TGCAGTGCAACAGAGGGGAGCTCCTACAATGAGCAGTTCTTC	CSATEGSSYNEQFF
TRBV27	TRBJ1-2	few	.	TGTGCCAGCAGGACCTCCCCGGGCCTCTATGGCTACACCTTC	CASRTSPGLYGYTF
TRBV4-2	TRBJ1-5	.	.	TGTGCCAGCAGCCAAGAAAACGGCAATCAGCCCCAGCATTTT	CASSQENGNQPQHF
TRBV15	TRBJ1-4	many	.	TGTGCCACCAGCAGAGGGTTAGCAACTAATGAAAAACTGTTTTTT	CATSRGLATNEKLFF
TRBV5-6	TRBJ2-5	.	.	TGTGCTAGCAGCCCGGAGGGGACAGATTTCCAGACCCAGTACTTC	CASSPEGTDFQTQYF
TRBV7-6	TRBJ2-7	few	TRBD1	TGTGCCAGCAGCCGCGGGACAGGGACGTTGATCGAGCAGTACTTC	CASSRGTGTLIEQYF
TRBV7-9	TRBJ2-5	.	TRBD2	TGTGCCAGCAGACCACTAGCGAGAGGAGAGACCCAGTACTTC	CASRPLARGETQYF
TRBV27	TRBJ1-4	.	.	TGTGCCAGCAGTTCAGCCGGGACCGTTAATGAAAAACTGTTTTTT	CASSSAGTVNEKLFF
TRBV9	TRBJ2-3	.	.	TGTGCCAGCAGCGTAGAAGCGGCGGGCACAGATACGCAGTATTTT	CASSVEAAGTDTQYF